These T cell receptor beta chains were read from a single sample in a study of naive and memory T cell subsets. TCRdb reanalysed the 5' RACE reads using MiXCR and keeps one entry per CDR3 protein. The sample includes 25,000 to 35,000 distinct CDR3 sequences, over 15% seen only once; the top ten take 2% to 3%. Receptors originate from a female donor in good health. CDR3s leave out the opening cysteine and the closing phenylalanine or tryptophan.

cdr3_aa,v_call,j_call
ASSSPNQPQH,TRBV6-5,TRBJ1-5
ASSYSDGAGEAF,TRBV6-2/TRBV6-3,TRBJ1-1
ASSYWDTNQPQH,TRBV6-2/TRBV6-3,TRBJ1-5
ASSRQGGNQPQH,TRBV6-5,TRBJ1-5
SARWGSETQY,TRBV20-1,TRBJ2-5
ASSIVGSNQPQH,TRBV19,TRBJ1-5
ASSPGTSGGYYNEQF,TRBV10-2,TRBJ2-1
ASSPPGTEQF,TRBV18,TRBJ2-1
ASSPQGDKNEQF,TRBV13,TRBJ2-1
ASSYRLYTGELF,TRBV6-5,TRBJ2-2
AISEETQY,TRBV10-3,TRBJ2-5
ASRRVGGAKQPQH,TRBV6-5,TRBJ1-5
AISESRGAGVGDTQY,TRBV10-3,TRBJ2-3
ASRDGRFYSNQPQH,TRBV7-8,TRBJ1-5
ASSRTVQETQY,TRBV10-1,TRBJ2-5
ASSYDGAMNQPQH,TRBV5-5,TRBJ1-5
ASSALSRNTEAF,TRBV13,TRBJ1-1
ASSYQAGSGYEQY,TRBV3-1,TRBJ2-7
ATSRDIVKLHTEAF,TRBV15,TRBJ1-1
ASSLSTGLTEAF,TRBV27,TRBJ1-1
ASSSTLRREATDTQY,TRBV11-2,TRBJ2-3
ASNSLLIRTVMNTEAF,TRBV6-2/TRBV6-3,TRBJ1-1